This is a list of T cell receptor beta chains from one sample in a study of blood T cell repertoires in COVID-19. Repertoires were generated with immunoSEQ multiplex PCR, while TCRdb's copy carries only in-frame clones and drops some. In the table there are about 78,000 clones, 80% to 95% of which are singletons. The sequencing input was peripheral blood. The source of these receptors is a woman older than 75 with acute or convalescent COVID-19. The CDR3 runs from the conserved cysteine through the conserved F or W. Each record gives: V gene, J gene, clone size, D gene, CDR3 DNA, CDR3 protein. A D gene is named only where the DNA matches it firmly. Expanded clones are given a class, and other clones once, few, many or no size at all.

>TRBV3-1/TRBV3-2|TRBJ1-4|.|.
TGTGCCAGCAGCCCGACAGCCGGAGGGGAAAAACTGTTTTTT
CASSPTAGGEKLFF
>TRBV6-5|TRBJ1-2|.|.
TGTGCCAGCGGCCGGGAGGGCGACTATGGCTACACCTTC
CASGREGDYGYTF
>TRBV28|TRBJ2-1|.|TRBD1
TGTGCCAGCAGTTTAGGGGGACAGGGAGGCAATGAGCAGTTCTTC
CASSLGGQGGNEQFF
>TRBV6-5|TRBJ1-6|.|TRBD1
TGTGCCAGCACCACCGGACAGGGGAATAATTCACCCCTCCACTTT
CASTTGQGNNSPLHF
>TRBV6-5|TRBJ1-5|.|.
TGTGCCAGTTCGGGACAACCTAATCAGCCCCAGCATTTT
CASSGQPNQPQHF
>TRBV2|TRBJ2-6|few|TRBD1
TGTGCCAGCAGTGAAGCGCCGAGGGGGCGGCTATCTGGGGCCAACGTCCTGACTTTC
CASSEAPRGRLSGANVLTF
>TRBV9|TRBJ1-6|.|.
TGTGCCAGCAGCGTAGATGCAGGGGCCGGTTCACCCCTCCACTTT
CASSVDAGAGSPLHF
>TRBV4-3|TRBJ1-5|few|TRBD1
TGCGCCAGCAGCCAAGAAAGGACAGGGGCTAATCAGCCCCAGCATTTT
CASSQERTGANQPQHF
>TRBV9|TRBJ2-1|.|.
TGTGCCAGCAGCCCCCGACTAGTCTCCTACAATGAGCAGTTCTTC
CASSPRLVSYNEQFF
>TRBV14|TRBJ2-3|.|TRBD2
TGTGCCAGCAGCCAAGATCGTGCGGCTAGCGGGGGGATTTTTGAAGATACGCAGTATTTT
CASSQDRAASGGIFEDTQYF
>TRBV5-1|TRBJ1-2|.|TRBD1
TGCGCCAGCAGCCCAGGGACAGGGGGATCTGGCTACACCTTC
CASSPGTGGSGYTF
>TRBV5-1|TRBJ1-1|.|.
TGCGCCAGCAGCACCTTCTCCGGGGTTAGAACTGAAGCTTTCTTT
CASSTFSGVRTEAFF
>TRBV7-3|TRBJ2-7|.|TRBD2
TGTGCCAGCAGCCCCTCCCGGGAGGGCGAGCAGTACTTC
CASSPSREGEQYF
>TRBV12-3/TRBV12-4|TRBJ1-5|.|.
TGTGCCAGCAGCCCCCTCCAGGGACAGCCCCAGCATTTT
CASSPLQGQPQHF
>TRBV27|TRBJ2-7|.|TRBD2
TGTGCCAGCAGTTTGGGCGGGAGTTCCTACGAGCAGTACTTC
CASSLGGSSYEQYF
>TRBV5-1|TRBJ2-3|.|.
TGCGCCAGCAGCGTTAGCGATCCTAGCACAGATACGCAGTATTTT
CASSVSDPSTDTQYF
>TRBV28|TRBJ1-1|.|.
TGTGCCAGCAGGGTTTTAGATGAAGCTTTCTTT
CASRVLDEAFF
>TRBV5-1|TRBJ1-6|few|.
TGCGCCAGCAACTTTGGGGCACTTGGTTCACCCCTCCACTTT
CASNFGALGSPLHF
>TRBV10-3|TRBJ1-4|few|.
TGTGCCATCGGTCGGGGGTATAATGAAAAACTGTTTTTT
CAIGRGYNEKLFF
>TRBV2|TRBJ1-3|.|.
TGTGCCAGCGGAACAGGGAGCTCTGGAAACACCATATATTTT
CASGTGSSGNTIYF
>TRBV5-1|TRBJ2-2|.|TRBD2
TGCGCCAGCAGCTCCGGCGGGGGTAGGAACACCGGGGAGCTGTTTTTT
CASSSGGGRNTGELFF
>TRBV3-1/TRBV3-2|TRBJ1-6|.|TRBD1
TGTGCCAGCGGCGACAGGGGCTCCTATAATTCACCCCTCCACTTT
CASGDRGSYNSPLHF
>TRBV29-1|TRBJ2-7|.|TRBD1
TGCAGCACCCGACAGGGGGCCACCTACGAGCAGTACTTC
CSTRQGATYEQYF
>TRBV5-4|TRBJ2-7|.|TRBD1
TGTGCCAGCAGCCCCCAGGGGACAGAACTCGGCGAGCAGTACTTC
CASSPQGTELGEQYF
>TRBV5-4|TRBJ2-3|.|TRBD2
TGTGCCAGCAGCTTGGACAGCGGGGCCACAGATACGCAGTATTTT
CASSLDSGATDTQYF
>TRBV28|TRBJ2-2|.|.
TGTGCCAGCAGTTTACCCAGGGTAACCGGGGAGCTGTTTTTT
CASSLPRVTGELFF
>TRBV9|TRBJ1-2|.|TRBD1
TGTGCCAGCAGCGCCCGACAGGGCGTTGTCTCGGGTGGCTACACCTTC
CASSARQGVVSGGYTF
>TRBV18|TRBJ1-6|.|TRBD1
TGTGCCAGCTCACCTGGGACAGAGGGATCACCCCTCCACTTT
CASSPGTEGSPLHF
>TRBV5-4|TRBJ1-2|.|TRBD1
TGTGCCAGCAGTCGTGAAACAGGGGGCTACTATGGCTACACCTTC
CASSRETGGYYGYTF
>TRBV7-6|TRBJ2-3|few|.
TGTGCCAGCAGCTTACAGGGTGATACGCAGTATTTT
CASSLQGDTQYF
>TRBV6-2/TRBV6-3|TRBJ2-5|.|TRBD2
TGTGCCAGCAGTTATAGTAGCGGGGGTCCCGAGACCCAGTACTTC
CASSYSSGGPETQYF
>TRBV7-9|TRBJ1-4|.|.
TGTGCCAGCAGCTCAGGACTGAACTCGGGTGAAAAACTGTTTTTT
CASSSGLNSGEKLFF
>TRBV3-1/TRBV3-2|TRBJ2-1|.|.
TGTGCCAGCAGCCAACAAAAGAGCCCCTACAATGAGCAGTTCTTC
CASSQQKSPYNEQFF
>TRBV11-3|TRBJ2-5|.|.
TGTGCCAGCAGCCTTCCAGGTACCGGGGCCCAGTACTTC
CASSLPGTGAQYF
>TRBV2|TRBJ2-3|once|TRBD1
TGTGCCGACGGGGACAGGGGGTATGATACGCAGTATTTT
CADGDRGYDTQYF
>TRBV29-1|TRBJ1-2|.|.
TGCAGCGTTGGGCACACAGGCTCCTATGGCTACACCTTC
CSVGHTGSYGYTF
>TRBV2|TRBJ2-7|few|TRBD1
TGTGCCAGCGGTCAGGACAGGGGCGAATACGAGCAGTACTTC
CASGQDRGEYEQYF
>TRBV6-2/TRBV6-3|TRBJ2-4|.|TRBD1
TGTGCCAGCAGTTACTCAGCCCTTACAGGGGGCTCTGACATTCAGTACTTC
CASSYSALTGGSDIQYF
>TRBV6-5|TRBJ2-2|.|TRBD2
TGTGCCAGCAGTTACCGGAGCGGGGGGAGCGCCGGGGAGCTGTTTTTT
CASSYRSGGSAGELFF
>TRBV5-1|TRBJ2-7|.|.
TGCGCCAGCAGCTTGGCAGGGGCTTACTACGAGCAGTACTTC
CASSLAGAYYEQYF
>TRBV10-3|TRBJ2-5|.|.
TGTGCCATCAGTGAGTCCTTTAGCGGACAAGAGACCCAGTACTTC
CAISESFSGQETQYF
>TRBV5-4|TRBJ2-3|.|TRBD1
TGTGCCAGCAGCAACACAGGGGGCTATGTGGATACGCAGTATTTT
CASSNTGGYVDTQYF
>TRBV5-4|TRBJ2-2|.|.
TGTGCCAGCAGCTTGGCGGTTATAACCGGGGAGCTGTTTTTT
CASSLAVITGELFF
>TRBV27|TRBJ2-7|.|.
TGTGCCAGCAGGGGACTTTCCTACGAGCAGTACTTC
CASRGLSYEQYF
>TRBV6-5|TRBJ2-7|.|TRBD1
TGTGCCAGCAGCCTTCGGGACAGTCAGTCCTACGAGCAGTACTTC
CASSLRDSQSYEQYF
>TRBV27|TRBJ2-1|.|.
TGTGCCAGCAGTTTATACGGACAAGTCCGCTACAATGAGCAGTTCTTC
CASSLYGQVRYNEQFF
>TRBV6-5|TRBJ1-4|.|TRBD1
TGTGCCAGCAGGCCGGGACAGGGCCTGAATGAAAAACTGTTTTTT
CASRPGQGLNEKLFF
>TRBV7-2|TRBJ2-1|.|.
TGTGCCAGCAGCCAAGGACTAAATCCAAACAATGAGCAGTTCTTC
CASSQGLNPNNEQFF